This T cell receptor (beta chain) was found in a study of T cell responses to AZD1222 COVID-19 vaccine. Points from the study as a whole: Unmutated variant regions are reportedly the target of nearly half of TCRs that are spike-specific. Baseline serostatus was positive in only a handful of AZD1222 recipients. Spike-wide vaccine-associated CD4 TCRs dominated at 160-218 and 743-854.

Generated by immunoSEQ multiplex PCR, the TCRdb table keeps only in-frame clones and is missing some. In the table there are 100,000 to 150,000 clones, roughly nine tenths of which are singletons. Details on this clone: Its antigen is undetermined.

Germline-derived CDR1 and CDR2 are LGHDT and YNNKEL (reference sequence). Trimming removed 1 base at V and 7 bases at J, with 11 bases between. The CDR3 spans 13 residues. The clonotype comes from an adult in good health. Sequences were derived from peripheral blood, sampled on day 0 of AZD1222 vaccination. The chain recombines TRBV3-1 (or the pseudogene TRBV3-2) with TRBJ2-7, with D perhaps being TRBD1 or TRBD2 (5 bases each). CDR3 coding DNA: TGTGCCAGCAGCCAAGGAGGGGTTGGAGAGCAGTACTTC. Its translation: CASSQGGVGEQYF.